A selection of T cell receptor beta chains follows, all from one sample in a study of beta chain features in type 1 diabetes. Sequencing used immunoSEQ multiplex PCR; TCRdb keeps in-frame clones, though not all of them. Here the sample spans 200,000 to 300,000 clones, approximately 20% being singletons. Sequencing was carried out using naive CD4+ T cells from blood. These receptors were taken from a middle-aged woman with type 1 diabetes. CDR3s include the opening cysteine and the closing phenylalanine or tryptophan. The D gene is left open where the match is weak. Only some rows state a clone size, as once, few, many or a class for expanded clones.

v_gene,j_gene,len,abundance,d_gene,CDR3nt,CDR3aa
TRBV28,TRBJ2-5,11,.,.,TGTGCCAGCAGCCTCGAGGAGACCCAGTACTTC,CASSLEETQYF
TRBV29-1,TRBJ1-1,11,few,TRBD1,TGCAGCGTCACGGGACAGTTTGAAGCTTTCTTT,CSVTGQFEAFF
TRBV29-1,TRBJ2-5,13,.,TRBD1,TGCAGCGCAGACAGGGGACAGCAAGAGACCCAGTACTTC,CSADRGQQETQYF
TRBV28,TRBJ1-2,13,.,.,TGTGCCAGCACCCTCCCAGGGGCAGGCGGCTACACCTTC,CASTLPGAGGYTF
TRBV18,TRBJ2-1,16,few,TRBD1,TGTGCCAGCTCACCACGAGCAGGGGGATCCTACAATGAGCAGTTCTTC,CASSPRAGGSYNEQFF
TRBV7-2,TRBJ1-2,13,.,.,TGTGCCAGCAGCTTAGAGGGGGAGGGCGGCTACACCTTC,CASSLEGEGGYTF
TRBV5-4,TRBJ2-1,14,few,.,TGTGCCAGCAGCGTGGACCGGGGGAACAATGAGCAGTTCTTC,CASSVDRGNNEQFF
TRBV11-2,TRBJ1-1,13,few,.,TGTGCCAGCAGCTCCTACGTCAACACTGAAGCTTTCTTT,CASSSYVNTEAFF
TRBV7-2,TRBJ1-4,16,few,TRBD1,TGTGCCAGCAGCTTAGCGGGCGGACAGGGCAATGAAAAACTGTTTTTT,CASSLAGGQGNEKLFF
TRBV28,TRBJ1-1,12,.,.,TGTGCCACCTCGTTACAGCCAGTGGAAGCTTTCTTT,CATSLQPVEAFF
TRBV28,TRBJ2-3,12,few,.,TGTGCCAGCAGTGTCCCTTTCGATACGCAGTATTTT,CASSVPFDTQYF
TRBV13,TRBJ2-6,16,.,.,TGTGCCAGCAGCTTAGTAGCCAGCTCTGGGGCCAACGTCCTGACTTTC,CASSLVASSGANVLTF
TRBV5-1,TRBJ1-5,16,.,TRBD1,TGCGCCAGTAGGGACGGGACAGGGGATCCCAATCAGCCCCAGCATTTT,CASRDGTGDPNQPQHF
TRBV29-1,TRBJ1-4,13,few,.,TGCAGCGTTGAAGACAGGGCTCGGGAAAAACTGTTTTTT,CSVEDRAREKLFF
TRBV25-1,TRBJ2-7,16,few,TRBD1,TGTGCCAGCCAGGGGGCCGGGGCCAGGAGTTCCTACGAGCAGTACTTC,CASQGAGARSSYEQYF
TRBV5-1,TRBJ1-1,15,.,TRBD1,TGCGCCAGCAGCCCGGGAGGACAGGGATCCACTGAAGCTTTCTTT,CASSPGGQGSTEAFF
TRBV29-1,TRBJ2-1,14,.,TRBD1,TGCAGCGGCTGGACAGGGCAAGACGTTAATGAGCAGTTCTTC,CSGWTGQDVNEQFF
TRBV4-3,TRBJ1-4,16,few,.,TGCGCCAGCAGCCAAGAGGCGCCTCGCCTGGGGGGAAAACTGTTTTTT,CASSQEAPRLGGKLFF
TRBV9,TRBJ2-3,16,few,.,TGTGCCAGCAGCGAAGGGACTGGAGCTAGCACAGATACGCAGTATTTT,CASSEGTGASTDTQYF
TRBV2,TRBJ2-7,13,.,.,TGTGCCAGCATGGGACAAGACCCCTACGAGCAGTACTTC,CASMGQDPYEQYF
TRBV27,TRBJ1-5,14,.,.,TGTGCCAGCAGCTTAGGTGAGGGCAATCAGCCCCAGCATTTT,CASSLGEGNQPQHF
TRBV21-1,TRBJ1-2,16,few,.,TGTGCCAGCAGCAAAGGTTGTCGGGGTTCTAACTATGGCTACACCTTC,CASSKGCRGSNYGYTF
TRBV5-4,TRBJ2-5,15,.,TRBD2,TGTGCCAGCAGCTTCAGAGCGGGACTACCACAGACCCAGTACTTC,CASSFRAGLPQTQYF
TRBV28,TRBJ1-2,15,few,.,TGTGCCAGCAGTTTAAGGAGGGCAGCAAACTATGGCTACACCTTC,CASSLRRAANYGYTF
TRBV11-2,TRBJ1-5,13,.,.,TGTGCCAGCAGCTTAGAAGCGCGGCAGCCCCAGCATTTT,CASSLEARQPQHF
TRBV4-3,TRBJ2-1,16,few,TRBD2,TGCGCCAGCAGCCTCACCCCGCGGGGGATAGGGAATGAGCAGTTCTTC,CASSLTPRGIGNEQFF
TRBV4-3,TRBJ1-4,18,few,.,TGCGCCAGCAGCCAAGGACAGGACCGACTTGCAACTAATGAAAAACTGTTTTTT,CASSQGQDRLATNEKLFF
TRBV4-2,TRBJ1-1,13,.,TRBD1,TGTGCCAGCAGCCTAACAGGGGCCCGTCAAGCTTTCTTT,CASSLTGARQAFF
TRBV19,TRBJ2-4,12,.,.,TGTGCCAGTAGCACCTCCCCAGGGATTCAGTACTTC,CASSTSPGIQYF
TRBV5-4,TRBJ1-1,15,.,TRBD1,TGTGCCAGCAGCCCGACAGGGGGGAGGATAGGTGAAGCTTTCTTT,CASSPTGGRIGEAFF
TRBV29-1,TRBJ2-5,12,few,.,TGCAGCGTTGACGACAACCAAGAGACCCAGTACTTC,CSVDDNQETQYF
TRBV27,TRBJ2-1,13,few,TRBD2,TGTGCCAGCCGGGGGGGCGGTTCCCATGAGCAGTTCTTC,CASRGGGSHEQFF
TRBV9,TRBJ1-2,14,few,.,TGTGCCAGCAGCACCCTCGGACAGACCTATGGCTACACCTTC,CASSTLGQTYGYTF
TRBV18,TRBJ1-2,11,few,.,TGTGCCAGCTCACAAACGGAGGGCTACACCTTC,CASSQTEGYTF
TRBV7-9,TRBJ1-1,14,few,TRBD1,TGTGCCAGCAGCGCCGGGACAGAGAACACTGAAGCTTTCTTT,CASSAGTENTEAFF
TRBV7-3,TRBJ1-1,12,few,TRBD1,TGTGCCAGCATCGATGGACAGGGACGGGCTTTCTTT,CASIDGQGRAFF
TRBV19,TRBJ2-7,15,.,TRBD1,TGTGCCAGTAGCCCCCTCACAGGGGGCGGATACGAGCAGTACTTC,CASSPLTGGGYEQYF
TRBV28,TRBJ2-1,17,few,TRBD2,TGTGCCAGCAGTTCAATGCAACTAGCGGGAGGCTACAATGAGCAGTTCTTC,CASSSMQLAGGYNEQFF
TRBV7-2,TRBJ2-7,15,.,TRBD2,TGTGCCAGCAGCTTAGCGGCTAGCGGTAACTACGAGCAGTACTTC,CASSLAASGNYEQYF
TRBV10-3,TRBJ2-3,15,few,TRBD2,TGTGCCATCAGGGCCCAAGCGGGGGACACAGATACGCAGTATTTT,CAIRAQAGDTDTQYF
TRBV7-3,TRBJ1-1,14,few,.,TGTGCCAGCAGCCCGGGGATGGGGGCCACTGAAGCTTTCTTT,CASSPGMGATEAFF
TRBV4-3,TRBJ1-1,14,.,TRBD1,TGCGCCAGCAGCCTTGACAGGGGGCGAACTGAAGCTTTCTTT,CASSLDRGRTEAFF
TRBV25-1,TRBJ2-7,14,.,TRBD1,TGTGCCAGCAGTGTAGGACAGGCCTCTTACGAGCAGTACTTC,CASSVGQASYEQYF
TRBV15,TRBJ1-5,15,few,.,TGTGCCACCAGCAGAGGCTCAGGTGGCAATCAGCCCCAGCATTTT,CATSRGSGGNQPQHF
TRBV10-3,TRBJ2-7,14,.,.,TGTGCCATCAGTCCCAGCCGCCTAGCCTACGAGCAGTACTTC,CAISPSRLAYEQYF
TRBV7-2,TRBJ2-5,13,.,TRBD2,TGTGCCACCGAAGCGGGGGCAGGCGAGACCCAGTACTTC,CATEAGAGETQYF
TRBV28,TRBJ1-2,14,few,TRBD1,TGTGCCAGCAGCTCCACAGGGGATAGAGGTGGCTACACCTTC,CASSSTGDRGGYTF
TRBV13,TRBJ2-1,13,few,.,TGTGCCAGCAGGCATACTGGGGGGAATGAGCAGTTCTTC,CASRHTGGNEQFF